These 32 T cell receptor beta chains share one sample of origin, sequenced in a study of blood T cells in healthy people across ages. A sample-barcoded 5' primer and a J-beta primer mix were used in a second PCR of roughly 7 to 11 cycles. Via MiXCR, TCRdb re-called the 5' RACE reads, giving one row per CDR3 protein. The data show about 1 million distinct CDR3 sequences, less than 50% seen once. Sequencing used blood. All receptors come from a woman aged 60-75 years in good health.

The rearrangement links TRBV19 to TRBJ1-2, with 9 bases matching TRBD1. The V gene end was trimmed by 7 bases and the J gene end by 4 bases; junction bases not matched to a gene: 10. This CDR3 spans 15 amino acids. The germline V gene has CDR1 LNHDA and CDR2 SQIVND (reference sequence). Here the CDR3 DNA reads TGTGCCAGTAATCGCCGGGACAGGGCTTTCTATGGCTACACCTTC. Encoded protein: CASNRRDRAFYGYTF.

J is TRBJ2-1 and V is TRBV20-1; 9 bases are a match to TRBD2. This CDR3 is 15 amino acids long. With 6 bases clipped from V and 0 bases from J, the junction kept 6 bases outside the gene matches. Germline V gene data show CDR1 as DFQATT and CDR2 as SNEGSKA (reference sequence). CDR3 sequence reads: CSAGVSGSSYNEQFF. Here the CDR3 DNA reads TGCAGTGCCGGAGTTAGCGGGAGCTCCTACAATGAGCAGTTCTTC.

The chain is built from TRBV20-1 and TRBJ2-7; weak D call: TRBD2 (7 bases). Trimming cost V 6 bases and J 5 bases, with 17 bases left between them. CDR3 length: 13 amino acids. CDR1 is DFQATT and CDR2 is SNEGSKA in the germline V gene (reference sequence). The CDR3 region has the DNA TGCAGTGCAGGGGGGGACGGGGTGCACGAGCAGTACTTC. It is translated as CSAGGDGVHEQYF.

The chain couples TRBV12-3 or TRBV12-4 to TRBJ2-2; 8 bases are shared with TRBD2. Trimming took 6 bases from V and 4 from J; bases not matched to a gene: 10. The CDR3 consists of 16 residues. The CDR3 loop reads CASSPGVAGFTGELFF. In nucleotides, the CDR3 is TGTGCCAGCAGCCCCGGGGTAGCGGGATTCACCGGGGAGCTGTTTTTT.

The V and J genes are TRBV12-3 or TRBV12-4 and TRBJ2-3, with a weak D call TRBD2 (6 bases). This CDR3 region has 15 residues. V was trimmed by 2 bases and J by 5 bases, leaving 14 bases between them. The CDR3 here is CASSLYSRDRDTQYF. The CDR3 nucleotides are TGTGCCAGCAGTTTATACTCGCGGGATAGAGATACGCAGTATTTT.

The chain employs TRBV9 and TRBJ2-1; 7 positions match TRBD2. The length of the CDR3 is 17 residues. The ends lost 3 bases at V and 1 base at J; junction bases unmatched: 10. Germline CDR1 and CDR2: SGDLS and YYNGEE. The CDR3 DNA follows: TGTGCCAGCAGCGACCCCAGGAGCGGGGCGTCCTACAATGAGCAGTTCTTC. It is translated as CASSDPRSGASYNEQFF.

The chain employs TRBV30 and TRBJ2-1; no definite D call. Trimming left V 2 bases short and J 0 bases short, with 8 bases between. CDR1 and CDR2 from the germline V gene are GTSNPN and SVGIG (reference sequence). The CDR3 is made up of 14 amino acids. As DNA, the CDR3 is TGTGCCTGGAGTTTCACAGCCTCCTACAATGAGCAGTTCTTC. This codes for CAWSFTASYNEQFF.

CDR3 amino acids: CASSSQGGGTKNIQYF. The CDR3 DNA follows: TGTGCCAGCAGTTCCCAGGGTGGAGGAACCAAAAACATTCAGTACTTC. The chain has TRBV28 and TRBJ2-4; D could derive from TRBD1 or TRBD2 (5 bases each). Trimming took 4 bases from V and 2 from J, leaving 15 bases between them. Per the germline V gene, CDR1 is MDHEN and CDR2 is SYDVKM. CDR3 size: 16 residues.

For this clonotype: This may stem from a read error, because a much larger clone lies one nucleotide away. V and J are TRBV11-2 and TRBJ2-1; 10 bases fit TRBD2. The length of the CDR3 is 16 residues. CDR1 and CDR2 from the germline V gene are SGHAT and FQNNGV. With 1 base clipped from V and 4 bases from J, the junction kept 4 bases outside the gene matches. This CDR3 is CASSLGALAGYNEQFF. Written as DNA, the CDR3 is TGTGCCAGCAGCTTAGGCGCACTAGCGGGGTACAATGAGCAGTTCTTC.

Only a few counts were recorded for this clonotype. This chain joins TRBV12-3 or TRBV12-4 and TRBJ2-4; TRBD2 might be the D (6 bases). V was cut by 5 bases and J by 8 bases, with 19 bases left in between. The CDR3 contains 15 residues. CDR3 sequence reads: CASSKTGPGSDIQYF. CDR3 nucleotide sequence: TGTGCCAGCAGTAAAACAGGCCCCGGGAGCGACATTCAGTACTTC.

The V and J genes are TRBV12-3 or TRBV12-4 and TRBJ2-1; 12 bases align to TRBD2. The CDR3 runs to 18 residues. V shed 4 bases and J 7 bases; nucleotides not matched to a gene: 14. CDR3 sequence reads: CASSSLSSGRASGNEQFF. The CDR3 bases are TGTGCCAGCAGTTCCCTGTCTAGCGGGAGGGCCTCGGGTAATGAGCAGTTCTTC.

This clonotype was observed a handful of times. V gene TRBV5-7 combines with J gene TRBJ2-6; D uncertain. TRBV5-7 is noted as an ORF with a role that remains uncertain. This CDR3 contains 18 residues. V was shortened by 4 bases and J by 0 bases, with 17 bases between the two germline ends. CDR3 region: CASSRAVARRSGANVLTF. CDR3 sequence (DNA): TGTGCCAGCAGCCGGGCGGTGGCCAGACGCTCTGGGGCCAACGTCCTGACTTTC.

This clonotype has more than one count but fewer than ten. The chain recombines TRBV29-1 with TRBJ2-3, with a tentative D call TRBD1 (5 bases). The CDR3 extends over 16 amino acids. Germline CDR1 reads SQVTM; CDR2 reads ANQGSEA. With 0 bases removed from V and 5 bases from J, the gap between germline ends came to 18 bases. CDR3 in amino acids: CSVEDQGTAPLDTQYF. The CDR3 region has the DNA TGCAGCGTTGAAGATCAGGGTACGGCTCCACTAGATACGCAGTATTTT.

V gene TRBV27 combines with J gene TRBJ1-2, with D possibly TRBD1 on 6 matching bases. Trimming cost V 1 base and J 4 bases, with 10 bases left between them. Germline CDR1 reads MNHEY; CDR2 reads SMNVEV (reference sequence). The CDR3 consists of 14 residues. The CDR3: CASSLYGQPYGYTF. CDR3 bases: TGTGCCAGCAGTTTATACGGACAGCCCTATGGCTACACCTTC.

The rearrangement links TRBV18 to TRBJ1-4; 8 positions agree with TRBD1. The V and J ends lost 6 bases and 4 bases, in that order; junction bases with no gene match: 7. Germline CDR1 is KGHSH and CDR2 is LQKENI. The CDR3 consists of 15 residues. The CDR3, as DNA: TGTGCCAGCTCGCCAGGGACAGGATTTAATGAAAAACTGTTTTTT. This translates into CASSPGTGFNEKLFF.

The V call is TRBV7-6, the J call TRBJ2-3; possibly TRBD1 for D (6 bases). Trimming shortened V by 5 bases and J by 2 bases, and 14 bases separated the two germline ends. Per the germline V gene, CDR1 is SGHVS and CDR2 is FNYEAQ. This CDR3 has 15 residues. CDR3 region: CASSRDEGDTDTQYF. The CDR3 coding sequence is TGTGCCAGCAGCCGAGATGAGGGGGACACAGATACGCAGTATTTT.

The rearrangement links TRBV5-1 to TRBJ2-1; no clear D gene. V was cut by 4 bases and J by 8 bases, with 10 bases left in between. Germline V gives CDR1 SGHRS, CDR2 YFSETQ. CDR3 size: 12 residues. The CDR3 region is CASSTRRDEQFF. DNA of the CDR3: TGCGCCAGCAGCACCCGGCGCGATGAGCAGTTCTTC.

The chain couples TRBV3-1 to TRBJ2-7, with a possible D match to TRBD2 (5 bases). Trimming left V 4 bases short and J 2 bases short, with 12 bases between. The length of the CDR3 is 14 residues. The germline V gene has CDR1 LGHDT and CDR2 YNNKEL (reference sequence). CDR3 amino acids: CASSPRGAAYEQYF. The CDR3 DNA is TGTGCCAGCAGCCCCCGGGGTGCCGCCTACGAGCAGTACTTC.

The chain employs TRBV9 and TRBJ2-1; D is uncertain. Trimming cost V 3 bases and J 5 bases, with 15 bases left between them. The CDR3 has 15 amino acids. Germline loops: CDR1 SGDLS, CDR2 YYNGEE. CDR3 residues: CASSGAHKPDNEQFF. CDR3 sequence (DNA): TGTGCCAGCAGCGGGGCCCACAAACCAGACAATGAGCAGTTCTTC.

The rearrangement joins TRBV28 to TRBJ1-2; D gene ambiguous. Trimming took 6 bases from V and 8 from J, leaving 10 bases between them. The length of the CDR3 is 11 residues. The germline V gene encodes CDR1 MDHEN and CDR2 SYDVKM. For the CDR3, the DNA is TGTGCCAGCAGCCAAATTAAGGGCTACACCTTC. Its protein product is CASSQIKGYTF.

Notes on this clonotype: The germline gene is not matched at one end of the junction; a read error may be the cause. The J gene is TRBJ2-5, the V gene TRBV9; D is uncertain. The DNA end lines up better with TRBJ2-7; the J call may be wrong. Germline values: CDR1 SGDLS, CDR2 YYNGEE. The CDR3 is made up of 13 amino acids. CDR3 in amino acids: CVSSVGSGNEQYF. The CDR3 DNA is TGTGTCAGCAGCGTAGGATCCGGCAACGAGCAGTACTTC.

This clonotype has ten or more counts. J is TRBJ2-4 and V is TRBV20-1, with TRBD2 identical over 7 bases. V gave up 6 bases and J gave up 8 bases; unmatched junction bases: 7. Germline CDR1 DFQATT, CDR2 SNEGSKA (reference sequence). This CDR3 has 12 amino acids. The CDR3 DNA is TGCAGTGCCGCGACCGCGGGGGACATTCAGTACTTC. It specifies CSAATAGDIQYF.

J is TRBJ2-1 and V is TRBV3-1, with 9 bases that match TRBD2. The CDR3 is made up of 15 amino acids. The germline V gene encodes CDR1 LGHDT and CDR2 YNNKEL (reference sequence). Losses at the gene ends were 4 bases for V and 5 bases for J; bases not matched to a gene: 6. CDR3 residues: CASSLGAGGDNEQFF. The CDR3 DNA reads as TGTGCCAGCAGCCTGGGGGCGGGAGGGGACAATGAGCAGTTCTTC.

This chain uses TRBV5-1 with TRBJ1-4; D call uncertain. CDR3 size: 13 residues. Germline CDR1 SGHRS, CDR2 YFSETQ. Between the trimmed V and J ends, which lost 4 bases and 6 bases, there was a span of 10 bases. The CDR3 region is CASSPVSDEKLFF. The CDR3 nucleotides read TGCGCCAGCAGCCCCGTGTCGGATGAAAAACTGTTTTTT.

V usage is TRBV20-1 and J usage is TRBJ2-1; tentatively, D is TRBD2 (6 bases). The germline gives CDR1 DFQATT, CDR2 SNEGSKA (reference sequence). V was shortened by 5 bases and J by 5 bases, with 16 bases between the two germline ends. CDR3 length: 14 residues. The CDR3 loop is CSAPTSSANNEQFF. In nucleotides, the CDR3 is TGCAGTGCTCCTACTAGCTCCGCCAACAATGAGCAGTTCTTC.

The J gene is TRBJ2-1, the V gene TRBV12-3 or TRBV12-4; possibly TRBD2 for D (6 bases). This CDR3 has 12 residues. The V and J ends lost 7 bases and 15 bases respectively, with 19 bases between them. The CDR3, as DNA: TGTGCCAGCAAGGCTAGCGACGCGGTTCGGTTCTTC. This translates into CASKASDAVRFF.

There are a few counts of this clonotype. The gene calls are TRBV9 and TRBJ2-3, with 8 bases identical to TRBD2. Germline trimming cut 2 bases from V and 6 bases from J; bases unmatched to any gene: 8. This CDR3 has 15 residues. The germline CDR1 and CDR2 sequences are SGDLS and YYNGEE. CDR3 DNA sequence: TGTGCCAGCAGCGTTATGAGCGGGGGACGGGATACGCAGTATTTT. Protein sequence: CASSVMSGGRDTQYF.

V and J are TRBV20-1 and TRBJ1-2; D gene uncertain. CDR3 size: 14 residues. CDR1 and CDR2 from the germline V gene are DFQATT and SNEGSKA (reference sequence). V was trimmed by 0 bases and J by 4 bases, leaving 12 bases between them. The CDR3 nucleotides are TGCAGTGCTAGAGATCTGGGATCGACCTATGGCTACACCTTC. It translates to CSARDLGSTYGYTF.

The chain recombines TRBV27 with TRBJ2-7; 11 nucleotides agree with TRBD2. From germline, CDR1 is MNHEY and CDR2 SMNVEV (reference sequence). CDR3 length equals 15 residues. With 5 bases clipped from V and 3 bases from J, the junction kept 6 bases outside the gene matches. The CDR3 is CASSHGTSGFYEQYF. As DNA, the CDR3 is TGTGCCAGCAGTCACGGGACTAGCGGTTTCTACGAGCAGTACTTC.

The CDR3 spells CASSYSGLLGENPNEQYF. The DNA of the CDR3 is TGTGCCAGCAGTTACTCCGGTCTTTTAGGGGAGAACCCCAACGAGCAGTACTTC. This chain joins TRBV6-7 and TRBJ2-7; possibly TRBD1 or TRBD2 for D (5 bases each). TRBV6-7 counts as an open reading frame of uncertain function. V dropped 0 bases and J dropped 5 bases, with 23 bases sitting between them. There are 18 residues in the CDR3.

The V call is TRBV5-1, the J call TRBJ2-7; TRBD2 matches at 12 bases. Germline V gene sequence: CDR1 SGHRS, CDR2 YFSETQ. The CDR3 runs to 17 residues. V trimming: 3 bases; J trimming: 7 bases; junction bases outside the gene matches: 14. CDR3 sequence (DNA): TGCGCCAGCAGCTGGGGGATGACTAGCGGGAGTCCCAATGAGCAGTACTTC. Its translation: CASSWGMTSGSPNEQYF. Variable domain in full (rest from reference TRBV5-1 and TRBJ2-7): KAGVTQTPRYLIKTRGQQVTLSCSPISGHRSVSWYQQTPGQGLQFLFEYFSETQRNKGNFPGRFSGRQFSNSRSEMNVSTLELGDSALYLCASSWGMTSGSPNEQYFGPGTRLTVT.

The CDR3 nucleotides are TGCGCCAGCAGCCCATCCGGGACAGGGAATCAGCCCCAGCATTTT. It specifies CASSPSGTGNQPQHF. The chain combines TRBV10-2 with TRBJ1-5; 9 nucleotides align to TRBD1. V lost 6 bases and J lost 4; bases outside the gene matches: 7. Germline V gene lookup returns CDR1 WSHSY and CDR2 SAAADI. The CDR3 covers 15 residues.